This T cell receptor (beta chain) was sequenced for a study of PD-1 blockade in mismatch repair-deficient tumors. Generated by immunoSEQ multiplex PCR, the TCRdb table keeps only in-frame clones and is missing some. The profile shows over 100,000 clones, about three quarters of them singletons. Every patient had mismatch repair deficiency by PCR or immunohistochemistry. The TCR-sequenced patients were a few responders to pembrolizumab. Germline CDR1 is KGHSH and CDR2 is LQKENI. The CDR3 length is 12 residues. Trimming shortened V by 1 base and J by 5 bases, and 6 bases separated the two germline ends.

The source material was peripheral blood, sampled roughly 13 months after starting pembrolizumab. This TCR derives from an adult with mismatch repair-deficient cancer. The J gene is TRBJ2-7, the V gene TRBV18; D remains ambiguous. CDR3 amino acids: CASSPLDNEQYF. The CDR3 DNA is TGTGCCAGCTCACCACTCGACAACGAGCAGTACTTC.